What follows are 21 T cell receptor beta chains derived from one specimen sequenced in a study of cytomegalovirus exposure and HLA in healthy donors (dated by TCRdb to 2015 to 2018). Libraries came from the immunoSEQ multiplex PCR assay. For the multiplex PCR, a mixture combining 60 forward primers for TCR Vbeta segments and 13 reverse primers for TCR Jbeta segments was used. In its TCRdb copy, this immuneACCESS table keeps in-frame sequences only and misses some clones. Where compared with another copy, unresolved V genes explain less than half of these, and the others have no known cause. Here the sample has roughly 150,000 clones; 80% occur a single time. 2.2% of the sample rests with the top ten. Material for sequencing was PBMCs. These TCRs come from a man aged 30 to 45 in good health and CMV-seronegative.

This rearrangement joins TRBV9 to TRBJ1-2; D not certain. V was shortened by 0 bases and J by 6 bases, with 12 bases between the two germline ends. Germline V gene sequence: CDR1 SGDLS, CDR2 YYNGEE. There are 14 residues in the CDR3. This chain's CDR3 is CASSVVRALDGYTF. The CDR3 DNA reads as TGTGCCAGCAGCGTAGTCAGAGCGTTAGATGGCTACACCTTC.

The gene calls are TRBV19 and TRBJ1-4; D ambiguous. Germline V gene lookup returns CDR1 LNHDA and CDR2 SQIVND (reference sequence). Trimming removed 6 bases at V and 0 bases at J, with 5 bases between. CDR3 length equals 13 residues. CDR3 nucleotides: TGTGCCAGTAGCAGGTCAACTAATGAAAAACTGTTTTTT. It encodes CASSRSTNEKLFF.

This clone was observed a handful of times. The V and J genes are TRBV4-3 and TRBJ2-7; D is possibly TRBD1 (5 bases). V was cut by 4 bases and J by 3 bases, with 16 bases left in between. Germline CDR1 LGHNA, CDR2 YSLEER. The CDR3 length is 15 residues. The CDR3 reads CASSRQGAERYEQYF. The CDR3 bases are TGCGCCAGCAGCCGACAAGGGGCCGAACGCTACGAGCAGTACTTC.

This clone was picked up one time. The rearrangement uses TRBV14 and TRBJ1-1; tentatively, D is TRBD1 (5 bases). The CDR3 sequence is 16 residues long. Trimming removed 6 bases from V and 2 bases from J, with 19 bases in between. Germline V CDR1 and CDR2: SGHDN, FVKESK. DNA of the CDR3: TGTGCCAGCAGTCCCTTCTGGGGGGGACCAAACACTGAAGCTTTCTTT. This translates into CASSPFWGGPNTEAFF.

The CDR3, as DNA: TGTGCCAGCACCTCGGGGGAGGGGCAGTACGAGCAGTACTTC. This translates into CASTSGEGQYEQYF. This chain connects TRBV6-6 to TRBJ2-7; 7 nucleotides agree with TRBD2. The germline CDR1 and CDR2 sequences are MNHNY and SVGAGI (reference sequence). Losses at the gene ends were 7 bases for V and 4 bases for J; bases not matched to a gene: 10. The CDR3 covers 14 residues.

V is TRBV7-9 and J is TRBJ2-1, with 8 bases that match TRBD2. V lost 3 bases, J lost 4 bases, and 5 bases stayed unmatched. The CDR3 spans 15 residues. Germline loops: CDR1 SEHNR, CDR2 FQNEAQ (reference sequence). The CDR3 sequence: CASSFSGGVYNEQFF. CDR3 bases: TGTGCCAGCAGCTTCAGCGGGGGAGTTTACAATGAGCAGTTCTTC.

The V and J genes are TRBV6-5 and TRBJ1-1; D is ambiguous. V lost 2 bases, J lost 4 bases, and 11 bases lay in between. The CDR3 extends over 14 amino acids. CDR1 and CDR2 from the germline V gene are MNHEY and SVGAGI. CDR3 in DNA: TGTGCCAGCAGTTACACGGGGTGGGGCACTGAAGCTTTCTTT. Its protein product is CASSYTGWGTEAFF.

This clone has just a few counts. A read error may produce the germline difference seen at one junction end. The chain has TRBV10-3 and TRBJ1-1; TRBD1 agrees at 10 bases. Per germline, CDR1 ENHRY and CDR2 SYGVKD. This CDR3 has 13 residues. CDR3 in amino acids: CALRQGAVTEAFF. CDR3 in DNA: TGTGCCCTCAGACAGGGGGCGGTCACTGAAGCTTTCTTT.

V gene TRBV6-5 combines with J gene TRBJ1-2; no firm D call. Germline CDR1 is MNHEY and CDR2 is SVGAGI. V shed 0 bases and J shed 1 base, with 6 bases lying between them. This CDR3 has 14 residues. This CDR3 reads CASSYSGSNYGYTF. CDR3 nucleotide sequence: TGTGCCAGCAGTTACTCGGGCAGTAACTATGGCTACACCTTC.

The J gene is TRBJ2-5, the V gene TRBV14; D perhaps matches TRBD2 (5 bases). The J call is in doubt because the DNA end fits TRBJ2-7 better. The CDR3 loop spans 14 amino acids. Germline-derived CDR1 and CDR2 are SGHDN and FVKESK. This CDR3 reads CASSQTGSSYEQYF. The DNA of the CDR3 is TGTGCCAGCAGCCAGACGGGGAGCTCCTACGAGCAGTACTTC.

The rearrangement links TRBV28 to TRBJ1-2; D is unclear. Germline values: CDR1 MDHEN, CDR2 SYDVKM. CDR3 length: 13 amino acids. Trimming removed 7 bases from V and 4 bases from J, with 13 bases in between. CDR3 DNA: TGTGCCAGCACTCGAGCGTCCCCCTATGGCTACACCTTC. Protein: CASTRASPYGYTF.

The chain uses TRBV27 and TRBJ1-5; D is unresolved. V was shortened by 3 bases and J by 5 bases, with 8 bases between the two germline ends. CDR1 MNHEY and CDR2 SMNVEV come from the germline V gene (reference sequence). CDR3 size: 13 residues. CDR3 loop: CASSLTFDQPQHF. In DNA, the CDR3 is TGTGCCAGCAGTTTGACTTTCGATCAGCCCCAGCATTTT.

Written as DNA, the CDR3 is TGTGCCAGCAGTTCCACAGGGGGCCGGAATGAGCAGTTCTTC. It encodes CASSSTGGRNEQFF. J is TRBJ2-1 and V is TRBV6-4; TRBD1 matches 9 bases. From germline, CDR1 is MRHNA and CDR2 SNTAGT. After removal of 5 bases from V and 7 bases from J, the junction contained 6 bases not matched to a gene. The CDR3 is made up of 14 amino acids.

The gene calls are TRBV27 and TRBJ2-7, with 9 bases aligning to TRBD2. This CDR3 region has 14 residues. From germline, CDR1 is MNHEY and CDR2 SMNVEV (reference sequence). After removal of 5 bases from V and 6 bases from J, the junction contained 8 bases not matched to a gene. CDR3 nucleotide sequence: TGTGCCAGCAGTGACGGGACTAGCAGCAGCGAGCAGTACTTC. It codes for CASSDGTSSSEQYF.

This chain uses TRBV16 with TRBJ1-4; 10 nucleotides line up with TRBD1. The V gene end was trimmed by 4 bases and the J gene end by 5 bases; junction bases not matched to a gene: 1. The CDR3 runs 14 residues. Germline V gene lookup returns CDR1 KGHSY and CDR2 FQNENV. The CDR3 nucleotides read TGTGCCAGCAGCCGGGACAGGGGAAATGAAAAACTGTTTTTT. Its translation: CASSRDRGNEKLFF.

This clone was observed once. V is TRBV7-9 and J is TRBJ2-7; the D gene is possibly TRBD2 (5 bases). The CDR3 length is 13 residues. V was shortened by 1 base and J by 5 bases, with 9 bases between the two germline ends. The germline CDR1 and CDR2 sequences are SEHNR and FQNEAQ (reference sequence). CDR3 in amino acids: CASSLGLGDEQYF. The CDR3 DNA sequence: TGTGCCAGCAGCTTAGGGTTGGGAGACGAGCAGTACTTC.

The gene calls are TRBV29-1 and TRBJ1-2; a weak D match, TRBD1 (5 bases). The CDR3 is 13 residues long. Germline CDR1 and CDR2: SQVTM and ANQGSEA. The V and J ends lost 1 base and 4 bases respectively, with 10 bases between them. In DNA, the CDR3 is TGCAGCGTTGAAGGTGACAGTTTCTATGGCTACACCTTC. As protein: CSVEGDSFYGYTF.

The chain has TRBV30 and TRBJ1-2; D not resolved. CDR3 length: 14 amino acids. Germline loops: CDR1 GTSNPN, CDR2 SVGIG (reference sequence). V lost 2 bases and J 4 bases, leaving 14 bases between the germline ends. The CDR3: CAWSLGRFSYGYTF. CDR3 coding DNA: TGTGCCTGGAGTTTGGGGAGGTTTAGCTATGGCTACACCTTC. The complete variable domain, with remaining parts taken from reference TRBV30 and TRBJ1-2, reads SQTIHQWPATLVQPVGSPLSLECTVEGTSNPNLYWYRQAAGRGLQLLFYSVGIGQISSEVPQNLSASRPQDRQFILSSKKLLLSDSGFYLCAWSLGRFSYGYTFGSGTRLTVV.

This chain joins TRBV10-1 and TRBJ2-1, with 12 positions matching TRBD2. V was clipped by 3 bases and J by 5 bases; unmatched bases: 5. This CDR3 is built from 16 residues. The germline V gene has CDR1 WNHNN and CDR2 SYGVQD (reference sequence). CDR3 residues: CASSEGGLAGNNEQFF. CDR3 DNA sequence: TGCGCCAGCAGTGAAGGTGGACTAGCGGGAAACAATGAGCAGTTCTTC.

This clone was recorded once. The chain links TRBV30 to TRBJ1-5, with 8 bases matching TRBD1. Germline CDR1 and CDR2: GTSNPN and SVGIG (reference sequence). The CDR3 has 13 amino acids. V trimming: 5 bases; J trimming: 4 bases; junction bases outside the gene matches: 4. The CDR3 sequence: CAWAGGGNQPQHF. DNA of the CDR3: TGTGCCTGGGCAGGGGGCGGTAATCAGCCCCAGCATTTT. Combining the CDR3 with reference TRBV30 and TRBJ1-5 gives the whole variable domain SQTIHQWPATLVQPVGSPLSLECTVEGTSNPNLYWYRQAAGRGLQLLFYSVGIGQISSEVPQNLSASRPQDRQFILSSKKLLLSDSGFYLCAWAGGGNQPQHFGDGTRLSIL.

The chain has TRBV29-1 and TRBJ2-3; 8 nucleotides agree with TRBD2. V shed 6 bases, J shed 2 bases, and the junction held 7 bases outside the gene matches. Germline CDR1 SQVTM, CDR2 ANQGSEA. CDR3 length: 14 amino acids. CDR3 DNA sequence: TGCAGCGTCCTTAGCGGGATAAACACAGATACGCAGTATTTT. This translates into CSVLSGINTDTQYF.